This section outlines one T cell receptor beta chain sequence together with its context. The sample is drawn from a study of response to subunit inactivated influenza vaccine. Germline CDR1 and CDR2: DFQATT and SNEGSKA (reference sequence). The V gene lost 3 bases and the J gene lost 8 bases, with 7 bases spanning the gap. The CDR3 has 10 amino acids. TCRdb ran MiXCR on the RT-PCR reads and lists one entry per CDR3 protein. This sample carries 550,000 to 650,000 distinct CDR3 sequences, approximately 12% of them seen once, and the ten largest clones take roughly a tenth. The specimen was PBMCs from blood, collected on the day of vaccination. The clonotype comes from a middle-aged man who received an inactivated influenza vaccine. The chain has TRBV20-1 and TRBJ1-2; D is ambiguous. CDR3 amino acids: CSASLRGYTF. The CDR3 bases are TGCAGTGCTAGTTTGCGGGGCTACACCTTC.